The 14 T cell receptor beta chains listed next were all sequenced from one sample in a study of shared clonotypes between healthy human individuals. Libraries were prepared by immunoSEQ multiplex PCR; TCRdb keeps only in-frame clonotypes and omits some of them. The profile shows about 990,000 clones, approximately 80% of them singletons. The sequenced sample consisted of memory CD4+ T cells from PBMCs. Stated subset: CD45RA-negative fraction. The receptors originated from a man between 18 and 29 years old in good health. Some clones in this sample may be carry-over from other donors' samples.

The table lists this clone with a few counts. The chain employs TRBV28 and TRBJ2-7, with D tentatively TRBD1 (6 bases). With 8 bases removed from V and 3 bases from J, the gap between germline ends came to 14 bases. Germline V lookup: CDR1 MDHEN, CDR2 SYDVKM. The CDR3 runs 13 residues. The DNA of the CDR3 is TGTGCCAGCCACGGGACACTAGTCTACGAGCAGTACTTC. This codes for CASHGTLVYEQYF. Full variable domain (outside the CDR3, taken from reference TRBV28 and TRBJ2-7): DVKVTQSSRYLVKRTGEKVFLECVQDMDHENMFWYRQDPGLGLRLIYFSYDVKMKEKGDIPEGYSVSREKKERFSLILESASTNQTSMYLCASHGTLVYEQYFGPGTRLTVT.

The chain carries TRBV4-1 and TRBJ1-2; D gene ambiguous. Trimming removed 0 bases from V and 8 bases from J, with 25 bases in between. Germline CDR1 and CDR2: MGHRA and YSYEKL. This CDR3 is 18 amino acids long. CDR3 region: CASSQDRARSGSSRGYTF. In DNA, the CDR3 is TGCGCCAGCAGCCAAGATAGGGCACGCAGCGGATCGTCACGGGGCTACACCTTC.

V is TRBV7-2 and J is TRBJ1-1, with D unclear. Trimming shortened V by 0 bases and J by 10 bases, and 12 bases separated the two germline ends. CDR1 and CDR2 (germline): SGHTA, FQGNSA. The CDR3 runs 13 residues. The CDR3 nucleotides read TGTGCCAGCAGCTTAGCCGTAAGTTACGGAGCTTTCTTT. This encodes CASSLAVSYGAFF.

The J gene is TRBJ2-1, the V gene TRBV5-1, with 12 bases lining up with TRBD2. V lost 4 bases and J lost 7; bases outside the gene matches: 9. This CDR3 comprises 16 residues. The germline V gene encodes CDR1 SGHRS and CDR2 YFSETQ. The CDR3 coding sequence is TGCGCCAGCAGCCCGCAGACTAGCGGGAGTGGGAATGAGCAGTTCTTC. This codes for CASSPQTSGSGNEQFF.

The rearrangement links TRBV18 to TRBJ1-1; no clear D. The CDR3 is 14 residues long. V was cut by 6 bases and J by 4 bases, with 15 bases left in between. CDR1 is KGHSH and CDR2 is LQKENI in the germline V gene. In DNA form, the CDR3 reads TGTGCCAGCTCCGGTGCCTTGTTAGGCACTGAAGCTTTCTTT. This sequence encodes CASSGALLGTEAFF.

The V and J genes are TRBV2 and TRBJ1-2; the D gene is possibly TRBD1 (5 bases). The V gene lost 2 bases and the J gene lost 4 bases, with 14 bases spanning the gap. The V gene's germline CDR1 is SNHLY and CDR2 FYNNEI. This CDR3 has 15 residues. The CDR3 reads CASSEWGTSSYGYTF. CDR3 bases: TGTGCCAGCAGTGAATGGGGCACCTCCTCCTATGGCTACACCTTC.

The V call is TRBV28, the J call TRBJ2-3; 8 bases map to TRBD1. The ends lost 5 bases at V and 5 bases at J; junction bases unmatched: 9. CDR3 length: 15 residues. CDR1 and CDR2 (germline): MDHEN, SYDVKM. The DNA for the CDR3 is TGTGCCAGCAGTGCCCGCAGGGGGCGTCAAGATACGCAGTATTTT. It yields the protein CASSARRGRQDTQYF.

The V gene is TRBV27, the J gene TRBJ2-5; D is undetermined. Trimming left V 6 bases short and J 1 base short, with 12 bases between. This CDR3 is built from 14 residues. Germline V CDR1 and CDR2: MNHEY, SMNVEV (reference sequence). The CDR3 is CASRPWAGQETQYF. CDR3 coding DNA: TGTGCCAGCAGACCTTGGGCAGGCCAAGAGACCCAGTACTTC.

J is TRBJ2-7 and V is TRBV7-2; 12 bases agree with TRBD2. This CDR3 has 14 residues. CDR1 and CDR2 (germline): SGHTA, FQGNSA. V lost 8 bases and J lost 2; bases outside the gene matches: 4. The CDR3 nucleotides are TGTGCCAGCGGCCGACTAGCGGGAGCCTACGAGCAGTACTTC. Protein: CASGRLAGAYEQYF.

The rearrangement uses TRBV6-1 and TRBJ2-4; TRBD1 aligns across 9 bases. This CDR3 has 15 amino acids. From germline, CDR1 is MNHNS and CDR2 SASEGT. J gave up 5 bases and V 5 bases, and 7 bases lay outside the gene matches. The CDR3 sequence: CASSMGQGYENIQYF. CDR3 coding DNA: TGTGCCAGCAGTATGGGACAGGGTTATGAAAACATTCAGTACTTC.

This clone turned up a few times. The chain couples TRBV5-4 to TRBJ2-5; TRBD2 matches at 10 bases. The length of the CDR3 is 16 residues. The junction had 8 bases not matched to a gene; V was cut back by 2 bases and J by 4 bases. Germline CDR1 is SGHNT and CDR2 is YYREEE (reference sequence). This CDR3 reads CASSFGKREGGETQYF. In DNA form, the CDR3 reads TGTGCCAGCAGCTTCGGGAAGCGGGAGGGGGGAGAGACCCAGTACTTC.

The CDR3 sequence: CASSELYDNEQFF. CDR3 DNA sequence: TGTGCCAGCAGTGAATTATACGACAATGAGCAGTTCTTC. V and J are TRBV2 and TRBJ2-1; D is undetermined. The CDR3 totals 13 residues. V lost 2 bases to trimming and J lost 5 bases, with 7 bases between them. Germline-derived CDR1 and CDR2 are SNHLY and FYNNEI.

The gene calls are TRBV11-3 and TRBJ2-1; D unclear. V was cut by 5 bases and J by 3 bases, with 11 bases left in between. This CDR3 has 14 residues. The germline gives CDR1 SGHNT, CDR2 YENEEA. CDR3 DNA sequence: TGTGCCAGCAGCCCCGCCCCCGACTACAATGAGCAGTTCTTC. Protein sequence: CASSPAPDYNEQFF.

V gene TRBV10-1 combines with J gene TRBJ2-1; D gene uncertain. V lost 10 bases and J lost 5, with 12 bases in between. Germline V lookup: CDR1 WNHNN, CDR2 SYGVQD (reference sequence). The CDR3 spans 12 residues. CDR3 nucleotide sequence: TGCGCCACCCGCTCGCCCGACAATGAGCAGTTCTTC. This translates into CATRSPDNEQFF.